This T cell receptor beta chain was documented in a study of blood T cell repertoires in COVID-19. V gave up 4 bases and J gave up 7 bases; unmatched junction bases: 1. Germline CDR1 and CDR2: SGHNT and YYREEE (reference sequence). The CDR3 extends over 12 amino acids. Clones were read by immunoSEQ multiplex PCR, and TCRdb kept only the in-frame ones, dropping some. In the table there are about 400,000 clones, more than 75% of which are singletons. The participants were between about 18 and 90 years old and came from 24 US areas. Two consecutive negative NP/OP PCR tests, clearance, or resolved symptoms defined Cohort 3 recovery.

This TCR was recovered from a woman aged 30 to 39 who had recovered from COVID-19. The sample comprised PBMCs or T cells enriched from blood (not recorded which). The genes are TRBV5-4 and TRBJ1-1, with TRBD1 identical over 10 bases. The DNA for the CDR3 is TGTGCCAGCAGCCGGGACAGGGGTGAAGCTTTCTTT. Its translation is CASSRDRGEAFF.